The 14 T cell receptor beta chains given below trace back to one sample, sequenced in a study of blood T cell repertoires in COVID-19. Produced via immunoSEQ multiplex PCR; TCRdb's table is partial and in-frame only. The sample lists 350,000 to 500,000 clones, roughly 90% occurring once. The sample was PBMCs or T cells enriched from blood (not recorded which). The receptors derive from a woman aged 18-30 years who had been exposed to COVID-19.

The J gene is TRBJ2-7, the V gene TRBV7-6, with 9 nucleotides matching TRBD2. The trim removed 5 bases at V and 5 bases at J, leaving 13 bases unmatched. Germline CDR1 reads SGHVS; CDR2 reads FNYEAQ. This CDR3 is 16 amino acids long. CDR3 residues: CASSQTPRGGANEQYF. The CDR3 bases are TGTGCCAGCAGCCAGACCCCCCGCGGGGGGGCGAACGAGCAGTACTTC.

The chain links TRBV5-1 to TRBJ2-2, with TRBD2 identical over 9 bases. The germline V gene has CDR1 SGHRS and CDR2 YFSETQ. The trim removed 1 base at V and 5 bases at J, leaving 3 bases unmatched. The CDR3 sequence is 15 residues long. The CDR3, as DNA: TGCGCCAGCAGCTTGCTTAGCGGGGGAACCGGGGAGCTGTTTTTT. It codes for CASSLLSGGTGELFF.

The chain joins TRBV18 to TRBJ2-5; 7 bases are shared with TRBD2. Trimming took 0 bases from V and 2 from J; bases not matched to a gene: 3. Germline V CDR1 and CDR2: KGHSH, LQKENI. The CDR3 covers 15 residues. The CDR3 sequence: CASSPPNGGQETQYF. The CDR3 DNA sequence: TGTGCCAGCTCACCACCGAACGGGGGGCAAGAGACCCAGTACTTC.

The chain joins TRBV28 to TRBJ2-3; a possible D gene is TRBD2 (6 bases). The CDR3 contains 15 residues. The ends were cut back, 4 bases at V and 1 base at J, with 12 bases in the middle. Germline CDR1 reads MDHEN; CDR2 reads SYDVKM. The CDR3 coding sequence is TGTGCCAGCAGTTCAGCGGGCTGGGGCACAGATACGCAGTATTTT. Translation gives CASSSAGWGTDTQYF. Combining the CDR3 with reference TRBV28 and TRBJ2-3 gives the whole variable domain DVKVTQSSRYLVKRTGEKVFLECVQDMDHENMFWYRQDPGLGLRLIYFSYDVKMKEKGDIPEGYSVSREKKERFSLILESASTNQTSMYLCASSSAGWGTDTQYFGPGTRLTVL.

For the CDR3, the DNA is TGTGCCAGCAAACTAGCGGGGAACACAGATACGCAGTATTTT. As protein: CASKLAGNTDTQYF. The chain uses TRBV28 and TRBJ2-3; 10 nucleotides align to TRBD2. Germline V gene data show CDR1 as MDHEN and CDR2 as SYDVKM. The CDR3 is 14 amino acids. After removal of 7 bases from V and 2 bases from J, the junction contained 3 bases not matched to a gene.

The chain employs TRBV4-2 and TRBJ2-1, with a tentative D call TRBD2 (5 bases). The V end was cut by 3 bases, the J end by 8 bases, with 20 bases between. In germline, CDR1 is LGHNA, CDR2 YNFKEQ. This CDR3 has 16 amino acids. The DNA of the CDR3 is TGTGCCAGCAGCCACCAAACGGGATCTTTACGGGATGAGCAGTTCTTC. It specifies CASSHQTGSLRDEQFF.

The CDR3 loop is CAWSGTKEQYF. The CDR3 nucleotides are TGTGCCTGGAGTGGGACAAAGGAGCAGTACTTC. The chain is built from TRBV30 and TRBJ2-7, with D maybe TRBD1 (5 bases). Germline values: CDR1 GTSNPN, CDR2 SVGIG (reference sequence). This CDR3 has 11 amino acids. The V end was cut by 1 base, the J end by 7 bases, with 8 bases between.

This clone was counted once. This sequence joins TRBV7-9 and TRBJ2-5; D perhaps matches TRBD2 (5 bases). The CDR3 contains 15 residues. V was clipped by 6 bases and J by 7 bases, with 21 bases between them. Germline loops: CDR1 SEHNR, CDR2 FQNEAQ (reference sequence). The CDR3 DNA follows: TGTGCCAGCAGTTCTAGCATTCGGGCTGTTGGGACCCAGTACTTC. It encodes CASSSSIRAVGTQYF.

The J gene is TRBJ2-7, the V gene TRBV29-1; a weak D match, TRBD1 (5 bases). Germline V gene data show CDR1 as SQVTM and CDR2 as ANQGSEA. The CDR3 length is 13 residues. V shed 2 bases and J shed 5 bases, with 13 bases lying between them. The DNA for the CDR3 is TGCAGCGTTGAAACAGGAAGAGAAGACGAGCAGTACTTC. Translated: CSVETGREDEQYF.

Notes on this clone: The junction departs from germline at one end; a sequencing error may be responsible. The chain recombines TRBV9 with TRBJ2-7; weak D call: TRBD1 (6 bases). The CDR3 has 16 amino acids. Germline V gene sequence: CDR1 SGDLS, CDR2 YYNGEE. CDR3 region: CVSSVGDTPQAYEQYF. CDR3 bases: TGTGTCAGCAGCGTAGGGGACACCCCGCAAGCCTACGAGCAGTACTTC.

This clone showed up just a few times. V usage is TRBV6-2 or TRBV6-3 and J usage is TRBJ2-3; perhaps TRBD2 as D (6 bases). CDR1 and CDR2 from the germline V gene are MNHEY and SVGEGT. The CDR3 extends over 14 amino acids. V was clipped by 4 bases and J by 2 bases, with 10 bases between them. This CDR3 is CASSSWTNTDTQYF. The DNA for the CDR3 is TGTGCCAGCAGTTCATGGACTAACACAGATACGCAGTATTTT.

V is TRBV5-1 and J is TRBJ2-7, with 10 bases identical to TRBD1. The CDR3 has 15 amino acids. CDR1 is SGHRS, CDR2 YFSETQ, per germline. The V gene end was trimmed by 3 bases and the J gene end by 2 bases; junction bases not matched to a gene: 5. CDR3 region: CASSYGTGVPYEQYF. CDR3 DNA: TGCGCCAGCAGCTACGGGACAGGGGTTCCCTACGAGCAGTACTTC.

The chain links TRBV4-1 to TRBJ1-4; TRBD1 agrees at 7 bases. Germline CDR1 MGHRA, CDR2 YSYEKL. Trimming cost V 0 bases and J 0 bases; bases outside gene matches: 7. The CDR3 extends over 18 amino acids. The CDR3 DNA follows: TGCGCCAGCAGCCAAGATGGTCAGGGGGTGGCAACTAATGAAAAACTGTTTTTT. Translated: CASSQDGQGVATNEKLFF.

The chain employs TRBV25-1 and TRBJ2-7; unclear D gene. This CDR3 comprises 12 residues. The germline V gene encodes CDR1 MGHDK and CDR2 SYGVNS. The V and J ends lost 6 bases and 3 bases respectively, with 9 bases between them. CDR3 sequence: CASSDNVYEQYF. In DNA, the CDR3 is TGTGCCAGCAGCGACAACGTCTACGAGCAGTACTTC.